The rows below give T cell receptor beta chains drawn from one sample of a study of control samples from healthy donors and cancer patients. The repertoire was sequenced with immunoSEQ multiplex PCR; TCRdb's copy has only in-frame clones and lacks some. The table includes under 110,000 clones, roughly 89% detected once. Material: blood. These receptors were taken from a man aged 25 to 40 in good health. The CDR3 runs from the conserved cysteine through the conserved F or W. D genes are given only for firm matches.

D gene	V gene	J gene	CDR3 protein	CDR3 DNA
TRBD2	TRBV3-1/TRBV3-2	TRBJ2-1	CASSQSRAGESLF	TGTGCCAGCAGCCAATCTCGAGCGGGAGAGTCCCTCTTC
NA	TRBV1	TRBJ1-3	CTSSQIQGLNGNTIYF	TGCACCAGCAGCCAGATACAGGGGTTGAATGGAAACACCATATATTTT
NA	TRBV5-6	TRBJ1-2	CASSLPGYGYTF	TGTGCCAGCAGCTTGCCAGGTTATGGCTACACCTTC
TRBD1	TRBV11-2	TRBJ2-7	CASSPLGRGPTYYEQYF	TGTGCCAGCAGCCCATTAGGCAGGGGGCCTACTTACTACGAGCAGTACTTC
TRBD2	TRBV19	TRBJ2-7	CASSAGTSGTYEQYF	TGTGCCAGTAGCGCCGGGACTAGCGGGACCTACGAGCAGTACTTC
NA	TRBV30	TRBJ2-5	CAWNLVGETQYF	TGTGCCTGGAATCTCGTGGGAGAGACCCAGTACTTC
NA	TRBV19	TRBJ1-3	CASRRGSVGTGNTIYF	TGTGCCAGTAGGAGGGGGTCTGTTGGGACTGGAAACACCATATATTTT
NA	TRBV19	TRBJ1-1	CAGSMGDLVNTEAFF	TGTGCCGGCTCTATGGGGGACCTGGTGAACACTGAAGCTTTCTTT
NA	TRBV19	TRBJ1-1	CASSIGRGTEAFF	TGTGCCAGTAGTATAGGTCGGGGCACTGAAGCTTTCTTT
TRBD1	TRBV7-7	TRBJ2-5	CASSSDRGETQYF	TGTGCCAGCAGCTCGGACAGGGGGGAGACCCAGTACTTC
NA	TRBV28	TRBJ2-7	CASSYTIEQYF	TGTGCCAGCAGTTACACCATCGAGCAGTACTTC
TRBD1	TRBV7-8	TRBJ1-6	CASSLASGDRANSPLHF	TGTGCCAGCAGCTTAGCTTCCGGGGACAGGGCTAATTCACCCCTCCACTTT
NA	TRBV5-1	TRBJ1-1	CASSLAGEKAFF	TGCGCCAGCAGCTTGGCCGGGGAGAAAGCTTTCTTT
TRBD2	TRBV10-3	TRBJ2-5	CAISDGGRAAETQYF	TGTGCCATCAGTGATGGCGGGAGGGCCGCTGAGACCCAGTACTTC
NA	TRBV12-3/TRBV12-4	TRBJ2-7	CASSLGVSEQYF	TGTGCCAGCAGTTTAGGAGTATCCGAGCAGTACTTC